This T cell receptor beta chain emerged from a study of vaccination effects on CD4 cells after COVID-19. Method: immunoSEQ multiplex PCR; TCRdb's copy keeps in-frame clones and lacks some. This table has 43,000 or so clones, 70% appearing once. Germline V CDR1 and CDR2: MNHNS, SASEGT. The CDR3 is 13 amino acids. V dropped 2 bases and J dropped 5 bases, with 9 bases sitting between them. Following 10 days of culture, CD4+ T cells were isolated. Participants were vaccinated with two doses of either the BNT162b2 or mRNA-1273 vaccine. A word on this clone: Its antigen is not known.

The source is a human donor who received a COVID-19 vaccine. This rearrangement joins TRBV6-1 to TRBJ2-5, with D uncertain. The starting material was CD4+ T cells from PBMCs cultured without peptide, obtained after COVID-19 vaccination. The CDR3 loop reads CASSESYVETQYF. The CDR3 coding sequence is TGTGCCAGCAGTGAAAGTTACGTGGAGACCCAGTACTTC.